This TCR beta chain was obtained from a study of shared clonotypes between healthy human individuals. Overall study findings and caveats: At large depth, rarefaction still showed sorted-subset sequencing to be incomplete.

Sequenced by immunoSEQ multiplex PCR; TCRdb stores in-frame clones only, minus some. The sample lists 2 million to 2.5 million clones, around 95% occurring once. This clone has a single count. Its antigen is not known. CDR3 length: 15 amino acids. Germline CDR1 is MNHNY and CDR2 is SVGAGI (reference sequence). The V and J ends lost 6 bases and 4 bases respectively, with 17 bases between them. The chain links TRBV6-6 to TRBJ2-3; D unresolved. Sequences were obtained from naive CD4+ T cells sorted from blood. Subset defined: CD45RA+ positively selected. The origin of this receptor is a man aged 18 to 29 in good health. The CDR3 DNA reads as TGTGCCAGCAGGGACCGGGCCGAAGGCGCAGATACGCAGTATTTT. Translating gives CASRDRAEGADTQYF.